This T cell receptor (beta chain) was retrieved from a study of technical replicates of blood from a few donors. Measured with immunoSEQ multiplex PCR; TCRdb has only the in-frame clones, and not every one. The repertoire consists of about 53,000 clones, with 85% to 90% occurring once and the leading ten covering 5% to 6%. Source material: PBMCs. The sequence was obtained from a human donor in good health. Some clones in this sample may be carry-over from other donors' samples.

CDR3 DNA sequence: TGTGCCAGCGCCAAGACTAGCGGGTCGTACGAGCAGTACTTC. Translated: CASAKTSGSYEQYF. This chain uses TRBV9 with TRBJ2-7; the match to TRBD2 covers 10 bases. Germline CDR1 reads SGDLS; CDR2 reads YYNGEE. The CDR3 is 14 amino acids. The junction had 8 bases not matched to a gene; V was cut back by 7 bases and J by 4 bases. Variable domain in full (rest from reference TRBV9 and TRBJ2-7): DSGVTQTPKHLITATGQRVTLRCSPRSGDLSVYWYQQSLDQGLQFLIQYYNGEERAKGNILERFSAQQFPDLHSELNLSSLELGDSALYFCASAKTSGSYEQYFGPGTRLTVT.